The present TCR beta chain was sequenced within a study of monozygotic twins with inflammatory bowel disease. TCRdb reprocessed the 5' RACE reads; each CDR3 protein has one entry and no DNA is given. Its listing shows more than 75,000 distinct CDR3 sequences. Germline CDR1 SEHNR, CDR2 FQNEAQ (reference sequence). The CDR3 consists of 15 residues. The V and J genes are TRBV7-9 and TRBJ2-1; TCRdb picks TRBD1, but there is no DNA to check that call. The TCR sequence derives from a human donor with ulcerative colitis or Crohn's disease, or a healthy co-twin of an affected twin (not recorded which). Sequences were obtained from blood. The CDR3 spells CASSLIQGLVHEQFF.